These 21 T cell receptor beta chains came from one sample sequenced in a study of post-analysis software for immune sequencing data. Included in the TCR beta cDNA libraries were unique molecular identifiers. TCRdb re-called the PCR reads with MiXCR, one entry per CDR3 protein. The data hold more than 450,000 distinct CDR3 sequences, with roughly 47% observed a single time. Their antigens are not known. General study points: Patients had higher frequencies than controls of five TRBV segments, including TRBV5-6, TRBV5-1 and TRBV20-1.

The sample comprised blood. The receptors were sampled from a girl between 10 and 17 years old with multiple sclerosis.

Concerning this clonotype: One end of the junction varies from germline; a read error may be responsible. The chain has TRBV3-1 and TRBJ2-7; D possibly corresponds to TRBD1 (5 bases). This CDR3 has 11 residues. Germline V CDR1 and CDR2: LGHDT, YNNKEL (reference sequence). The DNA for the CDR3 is TGTGCCAGCAGTGTTGGACACGAGGAGTACTTC. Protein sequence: CASSVGHEEYF.

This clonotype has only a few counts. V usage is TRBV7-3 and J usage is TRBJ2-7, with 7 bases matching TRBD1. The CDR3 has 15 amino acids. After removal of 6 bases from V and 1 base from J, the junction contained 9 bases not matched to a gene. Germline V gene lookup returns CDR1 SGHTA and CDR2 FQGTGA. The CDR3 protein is CASRSAKDRSYEQYF. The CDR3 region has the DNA TGTGCCAGCAGGTCAGCCAAGGACAGGTCCTACGAGCAGTACTTC. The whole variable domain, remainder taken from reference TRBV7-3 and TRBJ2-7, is GAGVSQTPSNKVTEKGKYVELRCDPISGHTALYWYRQSLGQGPEFLIYFQGTGAADDSGLPNDRFFAVRPEGSVSTLKIQRTERGDSAVYLCASRSAKDRSYEQYFGPGTRLTVT.

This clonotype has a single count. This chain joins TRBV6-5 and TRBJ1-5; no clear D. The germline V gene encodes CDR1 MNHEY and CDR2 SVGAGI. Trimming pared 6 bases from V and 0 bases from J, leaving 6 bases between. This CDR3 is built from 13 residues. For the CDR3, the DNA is TGTGCCAGCAGGCAGCTTAGCAATCAGCCCCAGCATTTT. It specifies CASRQLSNQPQHF.

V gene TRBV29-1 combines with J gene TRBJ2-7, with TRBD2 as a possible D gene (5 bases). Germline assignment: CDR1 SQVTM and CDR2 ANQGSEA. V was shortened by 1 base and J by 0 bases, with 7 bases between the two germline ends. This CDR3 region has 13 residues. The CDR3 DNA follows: TGCAGCGTTGAAGGGGGAGTCTCCTACGAGCAGTACTTC. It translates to CSVEGGVSYEQYF.

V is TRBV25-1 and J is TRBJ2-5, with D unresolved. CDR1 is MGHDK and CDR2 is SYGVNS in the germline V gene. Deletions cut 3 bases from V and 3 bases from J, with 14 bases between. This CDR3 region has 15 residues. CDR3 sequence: CASSETHTVEETQYF. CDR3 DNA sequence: TGTGCCAGCAGTGAGACCCACACAGTAGAAGAGACCCAGTACTTC.

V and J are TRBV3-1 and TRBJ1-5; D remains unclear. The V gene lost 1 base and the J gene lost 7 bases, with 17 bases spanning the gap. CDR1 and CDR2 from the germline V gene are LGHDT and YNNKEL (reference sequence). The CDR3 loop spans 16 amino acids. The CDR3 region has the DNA TGTGCCAGCAGCCAAGTAAGCTCCGCAGGAGTCCAGCCCCAGCATTTT. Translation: CASSQVSSAGVQPQHF.

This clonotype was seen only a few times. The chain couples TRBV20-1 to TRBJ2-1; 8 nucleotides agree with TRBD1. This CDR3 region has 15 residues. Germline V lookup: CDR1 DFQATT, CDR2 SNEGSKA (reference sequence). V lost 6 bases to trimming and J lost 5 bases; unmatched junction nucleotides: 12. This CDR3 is CSARGQGIGDNEQFF. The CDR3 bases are TGCAGTGCCAGGGGGCAGGGTATCGGGGACAATGAGCAGTTCTTC.

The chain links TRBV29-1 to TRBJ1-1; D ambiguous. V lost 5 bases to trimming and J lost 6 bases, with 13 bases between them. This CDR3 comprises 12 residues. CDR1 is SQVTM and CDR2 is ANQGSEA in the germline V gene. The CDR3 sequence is CSVRPGLAEAFF. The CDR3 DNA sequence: TGCAGCGTTAGACCGGGGTTAGCTGAAGCTTTCTTT. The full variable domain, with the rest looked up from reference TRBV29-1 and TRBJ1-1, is SAVISQKPSRDICQRGTSLTIQCQVDSQVTMMFWYRQQPGQSLTLIATANQGSEATYESGFVIDKFPISRPNLTFSTLTVSNMSPEDSSIYLCSVRPGLAEAFFGQGTRLTVV.

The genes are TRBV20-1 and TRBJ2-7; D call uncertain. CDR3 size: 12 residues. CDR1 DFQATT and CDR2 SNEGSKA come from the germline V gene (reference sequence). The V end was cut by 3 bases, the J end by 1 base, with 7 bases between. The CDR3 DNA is TGCAGTGCTAGGGAAGTTTCCTACGAGCAGTACTTC. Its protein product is CSAREVSYEQYF.

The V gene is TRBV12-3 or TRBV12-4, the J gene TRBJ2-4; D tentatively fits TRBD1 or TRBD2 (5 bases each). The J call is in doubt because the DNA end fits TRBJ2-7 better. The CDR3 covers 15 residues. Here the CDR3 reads CASSRSPRGSYEQYF. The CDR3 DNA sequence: TGTGCCAGCAGTCGATCTCCTCGGGGCAGCTACGAGCAGTACTTC.

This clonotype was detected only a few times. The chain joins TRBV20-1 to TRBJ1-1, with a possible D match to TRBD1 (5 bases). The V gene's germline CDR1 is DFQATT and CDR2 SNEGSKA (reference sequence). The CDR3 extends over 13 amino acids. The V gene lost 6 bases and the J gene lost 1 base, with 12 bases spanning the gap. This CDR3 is CSAGGFSNTEAFF. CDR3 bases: TGCAGTGCGGGGGGATTCTCGAACACTGAAGCTTTCTTT.

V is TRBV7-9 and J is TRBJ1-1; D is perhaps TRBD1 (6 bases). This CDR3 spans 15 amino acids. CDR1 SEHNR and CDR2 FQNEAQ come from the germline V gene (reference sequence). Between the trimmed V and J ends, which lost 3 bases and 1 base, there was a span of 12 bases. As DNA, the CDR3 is TGTGCCAGCAGCTTGGAACAGGGCTCGAACACTGAAGCTTTCTTT. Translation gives CASSLEQGSNTEAFF. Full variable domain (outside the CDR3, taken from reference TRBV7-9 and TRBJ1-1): DTGVSQNPRHKITKRGQNVTFRCDPISEHNRLYWYRQTLGQGPEFLTYFQNEAQLEKSRLLSDRFSAERPKGSFSTLEIQRTEQGDSAMYLCASSLEQGSNTEAFFGQGTRLTVV.

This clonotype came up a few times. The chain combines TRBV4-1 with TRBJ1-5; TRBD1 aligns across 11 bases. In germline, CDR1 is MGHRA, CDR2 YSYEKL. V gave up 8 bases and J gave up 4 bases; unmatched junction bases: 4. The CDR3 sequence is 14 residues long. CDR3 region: CASPGQGENQPQHF. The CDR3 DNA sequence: TGCGCCAGCCCGGGACAGGGGGAAAATCAGCCCCAGCATTTT.

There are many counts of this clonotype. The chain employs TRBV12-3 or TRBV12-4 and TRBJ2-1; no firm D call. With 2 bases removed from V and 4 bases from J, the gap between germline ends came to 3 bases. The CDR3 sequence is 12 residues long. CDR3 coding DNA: TGTGCCAGCAGTTTACTATACAATGAGCAGTTCTTC. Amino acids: CASSLLYNEQFF.

The chain's CDR3 is CSALGTGINEQFF. DNA of the CDR3: TGCAGTGCTCTCGGGACAGGGATAAATGAGCAGTTCTTC. V is TRBV20-1 and J is TRBJ2-1; 9 nucleotides agree with TRBD1. Germline V gives CDR1 DFQATT, CDR2 SNEGSKA (reference sequence). V lost 5 bases, J lost 7 bases, and 6 bases stayed unmatched. CDR3 size: 13 residues.

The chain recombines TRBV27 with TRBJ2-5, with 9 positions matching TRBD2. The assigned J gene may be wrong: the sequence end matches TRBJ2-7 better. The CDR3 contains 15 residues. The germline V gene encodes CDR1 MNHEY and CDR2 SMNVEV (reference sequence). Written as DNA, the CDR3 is TGTGCCAGCAGTTCCTCCGGGACTAGCTGGTACGAGCAGTACTTC. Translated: CASSSSGTSWYEQYF.

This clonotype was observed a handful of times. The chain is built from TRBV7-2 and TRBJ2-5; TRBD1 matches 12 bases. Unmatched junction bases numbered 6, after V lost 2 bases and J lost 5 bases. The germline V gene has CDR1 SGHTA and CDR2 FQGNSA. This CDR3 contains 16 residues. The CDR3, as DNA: TGTGCCAGCAGCTTATCCGGGACAGGGGGCGGTGAGACCCAGTACTTC. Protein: CASSLSGTGGGETQYF.

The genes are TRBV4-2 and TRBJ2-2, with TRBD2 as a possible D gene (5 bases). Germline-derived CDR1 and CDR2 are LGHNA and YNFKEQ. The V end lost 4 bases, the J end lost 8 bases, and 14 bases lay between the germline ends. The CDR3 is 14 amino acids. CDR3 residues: CASSRKGDSGELFF. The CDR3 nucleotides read TGTGCCAGCAGCCGAAAGGGAGATTCTGGGGAGCTGTTTTTT.

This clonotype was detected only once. The CDR3 region is CSAGTGEDTEAFF. The CDR3 DNA sequence: TGCAGTGCGGGGACAGGGGAAGACACTGAAGCTTTCTTT. This chain connects TRBV20-1 to TRBJ1-1, with TRBD1 identical over 10 bases. Trimming removed 6 bases from V and 3 bases from J; junction bases left unmatched: 4. The CDR3 spans 13 residues. CDR1 DFQATT and CDR2 SNEGSKA come from the germline V gene (reference sequence).

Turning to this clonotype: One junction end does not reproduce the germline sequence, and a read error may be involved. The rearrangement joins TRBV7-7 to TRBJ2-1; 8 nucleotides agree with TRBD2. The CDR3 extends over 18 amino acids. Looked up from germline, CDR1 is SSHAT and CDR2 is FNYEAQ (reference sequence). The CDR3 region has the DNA TGTGCTAGCAGCTTAGCCCCGACTAGCGTGAGCTCCTACAATGAGCAGTTCTTC. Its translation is CASSLAPTSVSSYNEQFF.

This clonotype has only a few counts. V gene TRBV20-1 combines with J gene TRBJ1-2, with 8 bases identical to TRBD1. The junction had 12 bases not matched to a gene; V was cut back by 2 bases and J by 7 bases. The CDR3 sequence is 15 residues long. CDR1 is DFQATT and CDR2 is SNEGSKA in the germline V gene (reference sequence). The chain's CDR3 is CSARSYPRTGLGYTF. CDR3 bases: TGCAGTGCTAGATCCTATCCGCGGACAGGGCTTGGCTACACCTTC.